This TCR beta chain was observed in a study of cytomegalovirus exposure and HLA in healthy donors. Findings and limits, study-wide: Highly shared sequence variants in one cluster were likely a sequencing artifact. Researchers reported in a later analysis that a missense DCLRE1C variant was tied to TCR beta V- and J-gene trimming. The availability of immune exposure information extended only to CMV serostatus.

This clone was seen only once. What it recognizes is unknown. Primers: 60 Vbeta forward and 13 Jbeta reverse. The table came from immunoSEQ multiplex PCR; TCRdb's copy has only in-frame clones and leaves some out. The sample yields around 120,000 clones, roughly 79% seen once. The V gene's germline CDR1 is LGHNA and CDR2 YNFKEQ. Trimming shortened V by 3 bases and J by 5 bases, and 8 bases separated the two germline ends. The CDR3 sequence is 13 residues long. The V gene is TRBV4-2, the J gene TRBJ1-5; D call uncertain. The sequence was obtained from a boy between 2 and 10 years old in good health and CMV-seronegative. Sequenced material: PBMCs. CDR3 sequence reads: CASSQATYQPQHF. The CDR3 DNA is TGTGCCAGCAGCCAGGCCACCTATCAGCCCCAGCATTTT.